The 13 T cell receptor beta chains reported below all come from one sample, sequenced in a study of blood T cell repertoires in COVID-19. TCRdb keeps only in-frame clones here, not all; method: immunoSEQ multiplex PCR. The repertoire includes over 130,000 clones, approximately 86% of them detected once, and 2.5% to 4% sits in the top ten. Sequenced: peripheral blood. All receptors come from a man in his sixties or seventies with acute or convalescent COVID-19.

This clone was counted a single time. This chain connects TRBV18 to TRBJ2-1; D ambiguous. Trimming stripped 2 bases from V and 4 bases from J, with 6 bases between. The CDR3 is 13 amino acids. Germline V gene sequence: CDR1 KGHSH, CDR2 LQKENI. CDR3 in DNA: TGTGCCAGCTCACCAACGGAGTACAATGAGCAGTTCTTC. This sequence encodes CASSPTEYNEQFF.

In this sample, this clone is medium-sized. This chain links TRBV5-1 with TRBJ1-1; 7 nucleotides align to TRBD1. CDR3 length: 15 residues. CDR1 is SGHRS and CDR2 is YFSETQ in the germline V gene. Trimming removed 0 bases from V and 4 bases from J; junction bases left unmatched: 6. DNA of the CDR3: TGCGCCAGCAGCTTGGAACAGGGGCAGGGCACTGAAGCTTTCTTT. Amino acids: CASSLEQGQGTEAFF.

Here the CDR3 reads CASSLDRAADTQYF. CDR3 DNA sequence: TGTGCCAGCAGTCTCGACAGGGCCGCAGATACGCAGTATTTT. The chain carries TRBV6-5 and TRBJ2-3; 7 bases map to TRBD1. CDR1 MNHEY and CDR2 SVGAGI come from the germline V gene. The CDR3 loop spans 14 amino acids. The V gene end was trimmed by 5 bases and the J gene end by 4 bases; junction bases not matched to a gene: 6.

V usage is TRBV28 and J usage is TRBJ1-2, with 9 bases fitting TRBD1. The CDR3 consists of 14 residues. V shed 5 bases, J shed 8 bases, and the junction held 9 bases outside the gene matches. CDR1 MDHEN and CDR2 SYDVKM come from the germline V gene. CDR3 region: CASSLSGQGGGYTF. The CDR3 DNA is TGTGCCAGCAGTCTCTCGGGACAGGGAGGAGGCTACACCTTC.

The chain couples TRBV29-1 to TRBJ2-3; weak D call: TRBD2 (6 bases). The V gene's germline CDR1 is SQVTM and CDR2 ANQGSEA. The V end was cut by 2 bases, the J end by 6 bases, with 6 bases between. The CDR3 covers 11 residues. CDR3 sequence reads: CSVELADTQYF. In nucleotides, the CDR3 is TGCAGCGTTGAACTAGCGGATACGCAGTATTTT.

This chain joins TRBV5-6 and TRBJ2-5, with D maybe TRBD2 (5 bases). The CDR3 has 17 amino acids. Germline V gives CDR1 SGHDT, CDR2 YYEEEE. The V gene lost 0 bases and the J gene lost 5 bases, with 20 bases spanning the gap. The CDR3 DNA reads TGTGCCAGCAGCTTGGAGGGCGCAGGACCGTCGGGGGAGACCCAGTACTTC. The encoded protein is CASSLEGAGPSGETQYF.

CDR3 amino acids: CASRGRSVAGELFF. In DNA form, the CDR3 reads TGTGCCAGCAGGGGGAGAAGTGTTGCCGGGGAGCTGTTTTTT. V gene TRBV6-5 combines with J gene TRBJ2-2, with D perhaps TRBD2 (5 bases). The CDR3 spans 14 residues. Trimming pared 6 bases from V and 6 bases from J, leaving 14 bases between. Germline V gene data show CDR1 as MNHEY and CDR2 as SVGAGI.

This clone was detected only a few times. The chain combines TRBV19 with TRBJ2-2; D ambiguous. The germline V gene encodes CDR1 LNHDA and CDR2 SQIVND (reference sequence). The CDR3 is made up of 12 amino acids. V gave up 7 bases and J gave up 5 bases, with 8 bases separating them. Here the CDR3 reads CASNQATGELFF. The CDR3 nucleotides are TGTGCCAGTAATCAGGCGACCGGGGAGCTGTTTTTT.

V and J are TRBV4-3 and TRBJ2-2; 12 nucleotides align to TRBD1. Unmatched junction bases numbered 4, after V lost 4 bases and J lost 7 bases. This CDR3 contains 15 residues. Looked up from germline, CDR1 is LGHNA and CDR2 is YSLEER. CDR3 coding DNA: TGCGCCAGCAGCCCGGGACAGGGGGCCGGCGGGGAGCTGTTTTTT. Its translation is CASSPGQGAGGELFF.

This clone was counted a single time. The chain combines TRBV27 with TRBJ2-7; 8 nucleotides line up with TRBD1. In germline, CDR1 is MNHEY, CDR2 SMNVEV (reference sequence). V trimming: 7 bases; J trimming: 2 bases; junction bases outside the gene matches: 28. This CDR3 region has 21 residues. CDR3 nucleotide sequence: TGTGCCAGCAAGCAGACAGGGGCGACTCTCGGGGTGAGCGGAGATACCTACGAGCAGTACTTC. This encodes CASKQTGATLGVSGDTYEQYF.

The rearrangement links TRBV7-2 to TRBJ2-3; 8 positions match TRBD2. V trimming: 1 base; J trimming: 0 bases; junction bases outside the gene matches: 3. This CDR3 is 16 amino acids long. CDR1 and CDR2 from the germline V gene are SGHTA and FQGNSA. CDR3 sequence (DNA): TGTGCCAGCAGCTTAGATCCTAGCGGGAGCACAGATACGCAGTATTTT. As protein: CASSLDPSGSTDTQYF.

This chain links TRBV9 with TRBJ1-1; possible D gene TRBD1, 6 bases. This CDR3 is built from 14 residues. V was shortened by 0 bases and J by 5 bases, with 11 bases between the two germline ends. Germline assignment: CDR1 SGDLS and CDR2 YYNGEE. CDR3 sequence reads: CASSVGAGVTEAFF. DNA of the CDR3: TGTGCCAGCAGCGTAGGGGCAGGGGTGACTGAAGCTTTCTTT.

The chain is built from TRBV6-2 or TRBV6-3 and TRBJ1-2; D uncertain. Germline-derived CDR1 and CDR2 are MNHEY and SVGEGT. Deletions cut 1 base from V and 8 bases from J, with 11 bases between. This CDR3 is built from 13 residues. Here the CDR3 reads CASSYLEEGGYTF. CDR3 bases: TGTGCCAGCAGTTACTTGGAGGAAGGGGGCTACACCTTC.